This T cell receptor (beta chain) was captured in a study of cytomegalovirus exposure and HLA in healthy donors. Study findings and constraints: In vitro checks showed that a few CMV-associated chains really do target CMV antigens.

Trimming took 1 base from V and 3 from J, leaving 15 bases between them. The CDR3 totals 16 residues. Germline V gene lookup returns CDR1 SGHDT and CDR2 YYEEEE. The PCR ran on 60 Vbeta and 13 Jbeta primers. Profiling relied on immunoSEQ multiplex PCR, and the TCRdb table lists in-frame clones only, not all of them. The sample carries about 94,000 clones, around four fifths recorded once. As to this clone: Antigen: not known.

The material sequenced was PBMCs. The J gene is TRBJ2-3, the V gene TRBV5-6; D is perhaps TRBD2 (5 bases). The sequence came from a woman aged 60 to 75 in good health and CMV-seronegative. CDR3 bases: TGTGCCAGCAGCTTGATGAGGGAGTACGGAACAGATACGCAGTATTTT. Its protein is CASSLMREYGTDTQYF. The variable domain in full, completed from reference TRBV5-6 and TRBJ2-3, reads DAGVTQSPTHLIKTRGQQVTLRCSPKSGHDTVSWYQQALGQGPQFIFQYYEEEERQRGNFPDRFSGHQFPNYSSELNVNALLLGDSALYLCASSLMREYGTDTQYFGPGTRLTVL.